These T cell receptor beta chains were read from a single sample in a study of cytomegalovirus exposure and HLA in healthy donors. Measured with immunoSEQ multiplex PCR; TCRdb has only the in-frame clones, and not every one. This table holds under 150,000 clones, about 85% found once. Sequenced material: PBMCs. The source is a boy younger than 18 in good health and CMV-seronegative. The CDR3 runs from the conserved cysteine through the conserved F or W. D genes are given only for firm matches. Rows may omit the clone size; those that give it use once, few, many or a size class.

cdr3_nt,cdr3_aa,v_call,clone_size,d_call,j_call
TGCGCCAGCAGCTTGGGCGGGAATGAAGCTTTCTTT,CASSLGGNEAFF,TRBV5-1,-,-,TRBJ1-1
TGTGCCAGCGCGGGGGACAGGGCCAACTACGAGCAGTACTTC,CASAGDRANYEQYF,TRBV6-5,-,TRBD1,TRBJ2-7
TGTGCCAGCAGCTCCAGGGGGCGGATGAATAGTGAAGCTTTCTTT,CASSSRGRMNSEAFF,TRBV7-2,-,TRBD1,TRBJ1-1
TGTGCCATCTTTCACCAAAGAACAGGGGACCACGAGCAGTACTTC,CAIFHQRTGDHEQYF,TRBV10-3,-,TRBD1,TRBJ2-7
TGTGCCAGCAGCTTGGCAGAACCCTACGAGCAGTACTTC,CASSLAEPYEQYF,TRBV5-6,-,-,TRBJ2-7
TGTGCCAGTAGCCCAGTGGGAGGGCTCTATGGCTACACCTTC,CASSPVGGLYGYTF,TRBV19,-,-,TRBJ1-2
TGTGCCAGCAGCCAAGCCGGGGGGTCCTACAATGAGCAGTTCTTC,CASSQAGGSYNEQFF,TRBV14,-,TRBD2,TRBJ2-1
TGTGCCAGCAGCCAAGATCTCGGTGCAGGGGGGAAGACCCAGTACTTC,CASSQDLGAGGKTQYF,TRBV4-2,-,-,TRBJ2-5
TGTGCCAGCAGTCGGCGGAGGCCCATAGTCCACGAGCAGTACTTC,CASSRRRPIVHEQYF,TRBV6-5,-,-,TRBJ2-7
TGTGCCAGCAGCCGCGGTGGACTGGACAATGAGCAGTTCTTC,CASSRGGLDNEQFF,TRBV6-6,-,-,TRBJ2-1
TGTGCCAGTAGTCACCCCGGGACAGGGGGCACTGAAGCTTTCTTT,CASSHPGTGGTEAFF,TRBV19,-,TRBD1,TRBJ1-1
TGTGCCAGCAGCCCAGAGACAGGGGTTACGGGCACCGGGGAGCTGTTTTTT,CASSPETGVTGTGELFF,TRBV7-8,-,TRBD1,TRBJ2-2
TGCGCCAGCAGCCTACAGGGGAGCCCCCCTAGCAATCAGCCCCAGCATTTT,CASSLQGSPPSNQPQHF,TRBV10-2,-,TRBD1,TRBJ1-5
TGTGCCAGCAGCTCAGGACAGGTCGCCCCAGATACGCAGTATTTT,CASSSGQVAPDTQYF,TRBV11-2,once,TRBD1,TRBJ2-3
TGTGCCAGTAGTATGAGTGGCAGCAGGGGAGAGAACACTGAAGCTTTCTTT,CASSMSGSRGENTEAFF,TRBV19,few,-,TRBJ1-1
TGTGCCAGCAGTCGCCGGGACAGGCAAGAGACCCAGTACTTC,CASSRRDRQETQYF,TRBV6-1,-,TRBD1,TRBJ2-5
TGTGCCAGCAGTCCCGCGACAATTATGAACACTGAAGCTTTCTTT,CASSPATIMNTEAFF,TRBV2,once,-,TRBJ1-1
TGTGCCAGCAGCTTATGGACTAGGAATGAGCAGTTCTTC,CASSLWTRNEQFF,TRBV11-2,-,TRBD2,TRBJ2-1
TGTGCCAGCAGCTTGGGGGGGCCGCCTGACTCTGGGGCCAACGTCCTGACTTTC,CASSLGGPPDSGANVLTF,TRBV7-2,-,-,TRBJ2-6
TGTGCCAGTAGTATCCGGGACAGGAAGAATAGCAATCAGCCCCAGCATTTT,CASSIRDRKNSNQPQHF,TRBV19,-,TRBD1,TRBJ1-5
TGTGCCAGCAGTGAAGTGGCGACTAGCGGGAGACGCGGCAATGAGCAGTTCTTC,CASSEVATSGRRGNEQFF,TRBV6-1,-,TRBD2,TRBJ2-1
TGTGCCAGCAGCGCCGGACAGGGGACCTCCTACGAGCAGTACTTC,CASSAGQGTSYEQYF,TRBV9,-,TRBD1,TRBJ2-7
TGTGCCAGCAGCATGATCGGGACTAGCGGTTACAATGAGCAGTTCTTC,CASSMIGTSGYNEQFF,TRBV5-8,once,TRBD2,TRBJ2-1
TGTGCCAGCAGTCGGACAGGGAATTCCGCTGAAGCTTTCTTT,CASSRTGNSAEAFF,TRBV6-5,-,TRBD1,TRBJ1-1
TGTGCCAGCAGCCAAGATCGATCACTAGCAGAGACCCAGTACTTC,CASSQDRSLAETQYF,TRBV4-2,-,-,TRBJ2-5
TGTGCCAGCAGTGAGAGGACAGGGGGACAGCCCCAGCATTTT,CASSERTGGQPQHF,TRBV6-4,-,TRBD1,TRBJ1-5
TGTGCCTGGAGTGTATCTTCCGGGGACATCCTGCAGCCCCAGCATTTT,CAWSVSSGDILQPQHF,TRBV30,-,-,TRBJ1-5
TGTGCCAGCAGCGAAACAGGGGGCTACGAGCAGTACTTC,CASSETGGYEQYF,TRBV27,-,TRBD1,TRBJ2-7
TGTGCCAGCAGCATTGCCAGCGCCAATCAGCCCCAGCATTTT,CASSIASANQPQHF,TRBV21-1,-,-,TRBJ1-5
TGTGCCAGCAGTTTAGGGGCAGGCTACGAGCAGTACTTC,CASSLGAGYEQYF,TRBV27,-,-,TRBJ2-7
TGTGCCACCAGAAGCACAGCGGGCCGCGGGGATACGCAGTATTTT,CATRSTAGRGDTQYF,TRBV15,-,-,TRBJ2-3
TGCGCCAGCAGCTCGAACGGACAGGCGGGTCAGCCCCAGCATTTT,CASSSNGQAGQPQHF,TRBV5-1,few,TRBD1,TRBJ1-5
TGTGCCACCAGCGCCGCGGGGGGGCCCTACAATGAGCAGTTCTTC,CATSAAGGPYNEQFF,TRBV15,-,TRBD2,TRBJ2-1
TGTGCCAGCAGCCTGACAGCAACTAATGAAAAACTGTTTTTT,CASSLTATNEKLFF,TRBV6-6,once,-,TRBJ1-4
TGCGCCAGCAGCACCGGACAGGGGAGGGACATTCAGTACTTC,CASSTGQGRDIQYF,TRBV5-1,-,TRBD1,TRBJ2-4
TGTGCCAGTCGACAGGAAATAACTGGGGCCAACGTCCTGACTTTC,CASRQEITGANVLTF,TRBV6-6,-,-,TRBJ2-6
TGTGCCAGCACTGGGGGGCGGGGGCTGGGTGAAAAACTGTTTTTT,CASTGGRGLGEKLFF,TRBV27,-,-,TRBJ1-4
TGTGCCAGCAGCGCCGTGGCGGATGGCTACACCTTC,CASSAVADGYTF,TRBV5-4,-,-,TRBJ1-2
TGTGCCAGCAGCGTAGAAGGGACTAGCGAAATATACTACAATGAGCAGTTCTTC,CASSVEGTSEIYYNEQFF,TRBV9,-,TRBD2,TRBJ2-1
TGCAGTGCTAGAGTCAGCGCTGAAGCTTTCTTT,CSARVSAEAFF,TRBV20-1,-,-,TRBJ1-1
TGTGCCATCCGTTCAGAGAGGACTAGTATCTCCTACGAGCAGTACTTC,CAIRSERTSISYEQYF,TRBV10-3,-,TRBD2,TRBJ2-7
TGTGCCAGCAGCCTCAGGGTTCAAGAGACCCAGTACTTC,CASSLRVQETQYF,TRBV7-2,-,-,TRBJ2-5
TGTGCCAGCAGCTTGGTACAGGGTTTTGGCTACACCTTC,CASSLVQGFGYTF,TRBV7-9,once,-,TRBJ1-2
TGTGCCAGCAGTGTGGACAACAGCAATCAGCCCCAGCATTTT,CASSVDNSNQPQHF,TRBV6-5,-,-,TRBJ1-5
TGTGCCAGCAGCCGGACAGGGGCTAACTCTGATGGAAACACCATATATTTT,CASSRTGANSDGNTIYF,TRBV27,-,TRBD1,TRBJ1-3
TGCGCCAGCAGCGCCAGATTTTCAGGGGCTGGAAACACCATATATTTT,CASSARFSGAGNTIYF,TRBV4-1,few,-,TRBJ1-3
TGTGCCAGTCCCTTGGGGGGAGCGAACACCGGGGAGCTGTTTTTT,CASPLGGANTGELFF,TRBV7-8,-,-,TRBJ2-2
TGTGCCAGCAGTTATAAGGGAAGGGGCTACGAGCAGTACTTC,CASSYKGRGYEQYF,TRBV27,-,-,TRBJ2-7